This record looks at one TCR beta chain sequence and its context. No antigen is known for it. This sample stems from a study of CD8 T cells in Susac syndrome. Across the study: Within the sequenced Susac syndrome patient group, more than 5 exhibited active disease and roughly 8 were in remission. General study results and limits: The CD4+ T cell repertoires from Susac syndrome exhibited no clonal expansion.

Reverse transcription of roughly 0.5 to 1 ug RNA used random hexamers. The CDR3 of TCR beta was amplified by immunoSEQ multiplex PCR across 54 Vbeta and 13 Jbeta. TCRdb re-derived calls from the immunoSEQ multiplex PCR reads in MiXCR, one entry per CDR3 protein. Altogether roughly 200,000 distinct CDR3 sequences are present, over 90% being singletons, with the ten largest covering about 0.1%. Germline V lookup: CDR1 LGHNA, CDR2 YNFKEQ. V dropped 0 bases and J dropped 4 bases, with 18 bases sitting between them. The CDR3 contains 17 residues. Sequenced material: CD4+ T cells from PBMCs. The chain is built from TRBV4-2 and TRBJ1-1; D is uncertain. The receptor comes from a human donor with Susac syndrome. CDR3 DNA: TGTGCCAGCAGCCAAGATCTCACGGCCCTCTTGGGCACTGAAGCTTTCTTT. This sequence encodes CASSQDLTALLGTEAFF.